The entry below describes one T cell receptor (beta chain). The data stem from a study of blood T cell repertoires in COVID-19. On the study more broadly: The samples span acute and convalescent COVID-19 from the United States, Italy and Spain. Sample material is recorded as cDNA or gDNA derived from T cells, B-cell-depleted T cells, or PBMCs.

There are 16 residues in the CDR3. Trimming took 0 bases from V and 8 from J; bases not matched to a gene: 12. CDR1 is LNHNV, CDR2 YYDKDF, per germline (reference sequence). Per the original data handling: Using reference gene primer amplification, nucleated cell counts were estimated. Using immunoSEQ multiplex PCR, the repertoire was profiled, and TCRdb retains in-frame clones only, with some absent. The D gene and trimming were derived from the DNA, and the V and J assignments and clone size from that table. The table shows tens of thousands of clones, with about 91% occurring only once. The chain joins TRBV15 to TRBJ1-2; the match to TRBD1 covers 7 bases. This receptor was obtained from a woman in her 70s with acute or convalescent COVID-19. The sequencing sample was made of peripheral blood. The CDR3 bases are TGTGCCACCAGCAGAGATCTCTTAGACAGGGAGAGCGGCTACACCTTC. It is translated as CATSRDLLDRESGYTF.